This entry lists 11 T cell receptor beta chains sequenced from one sample in a study of blood T cell repertoires in COVID-19. Sequencing used immunoSEQ multiplex PCR; TCRdb keeps in-frame clones, though not all of them. Of a few hundred thousand clones listed, about nine tenths are singletons. Sequencing was performed on peripheral blood. The origin of the receptors is a man between 18 and 35 years old with active or convalescent COVID-19.

CDR3 coding DNA: TGTGCCAGCAGTGAAGGTTACGGACAGTACATGAACACTGAAGCTTTCTTT. It codes for CASSEGYGQYMNTEAFF. V usage is TRBV6-1 and J usage is TRBJ1-1, with D possibly being TRBD1 (6 bases). Germline V gives CDR1 MNHNS, CDR2 SASEGT. The CDR3 consists of 17 residues. Trimming pared 1 base from V and 0 bases from J, leaving 15 bases between.

The J gene is TRBJ1-6, the V gene TRBV28, with a possible D match to TRBD1 (5 bases). Germline values: CDR1 MDHEN, CDR2 SYDVKM. The CDR3 is made up of 16 amino acids. With 6 bases removed from V and 7 bases from J, the gap between germline ends came to 19 bases. The CDR3 spells CASRGWRGGVNSPLHF. For the CDR3, the DNA is TGTGCCAGCAGAGGGTGGAGGGGTGGGGTAAATTCACCCCTCCACTTT.

The chain carries TRBV15 and TRBJ1-6; the D is unclear. The CDR3 is 12 amino acids. Per the germline V gene, CDR1 is LNHNV and CDR2 is YYDKDF (reference sequence). Trimming shortened V by 0 bases and J by 14 bases, and 8 bases separated the two germline ends. This CDR3 is CATSRDGTALHF. As DNA, the CDR3 is TGTGCCACCAGCAGAGATGGTACAGCCCTCCACTTT.

V gene TRBV6-5 combines with J gene TRBJ1-1; a possible D gene is TRBD1 (6 bases). Trimming cost V 0 bases and J 12 bases, with 17 bases left between them. CDR1 and CDR2 (germline): MNHEY, SVGAGI. The CDR3 loop spans 14 amino acids. The CDR3 protein is CASSYSMAGDDPFF. CDR3 coding DNA: TGTGCCAGCAGTTACTCGATGGCAGGGGACGATCCTTTCTTT.

The V call is TRBV9, the J call TRBJ2-3; weak D call: TRBD1 (5 bases). The germline CDR1 and CDR2 sequences are SGDLS and YYNGEE. Trimming left V 0 bases short and J 6 bases short, with 14 bases between. The CDR3 sequence is 15 residues long. Written as DNA, the CDR3 is TGTGCCAGCAGCGTAGTCGGTCAGGGATTCGATACGCAGTATTTT. It specifies CASSVVGQGFDTQYF.

This clone was picked up one time. The genes are TRBV5-1 and TRBJ2-5; TRBD2 matches 11 bases. CDR3 size: 15 residues. V was pared by 1 base and J by 5 bases, with 4 bases of the junction left unmatched. Germline assignment: CDR1 SGHRS and CDR2 YFSETQ. The CDR3 DNA follows: TGCGCCAGCAGCTTGTCACTAGCGGGAGAGGAGACCCAGTACTTC. Protein: CASSLSLAGEETQYF.

J is TRBJ2-1 and V is TRBV27; possibly TRBD2 for D (6 bases). The germline V gene encodes CDR1 MNHEY and CDR2 SMNVEV (reference sequence). V was clipped by 2 bases and J by 0 bases, with 8 bases between them. CDR3 length: 15 amino acids. The CDR3 bases are TGTGCCAGCAGTTTAGCGGGGAGCTCCTACAATGAGCAGTTCTTC. Its protein is CASSLAGSSYNEQFF.

The J gene is TRBJ2-3, the V gene TRBV5-6, with 9 bases matching TRBD1. V was clipped by 2 bases and J by 1 base; unmatched bases: 2. Per germline, CDR1 SGHDT and CDR2 YYEEEE. CDR3 length equals 15 residues. CDR3 amino acids: CASSLGDRGTDTQYF. The CDR3 DNA reads as TGTGCCAGCAGCTTAGGGGACAGGGGCACAGATACGCAGTATTTT.

Ten or more counts support this clone. The chain combines TRBV19 with TRBJ2-1; TRBD2 matches 14 bases. V trimming: 5 bases; J trimming: 10 bases; junction bases outside the gene matches: 7. The CDR3 is 15 amino acids. From germline, CDR1 is LNHDA and CDR2 SQIVND (reference sequence). CDR3 sequence (DNA): TGTGCCAGTAGTCCCGGGACTAGCGGGAGACAGGAGCAGTTCTTC. It yields the protein CASSPGTSGRQEQFF.

DNA of the CDR3: TGCAGTGCTAGTGACAGGCCGAGCTCTGGAAACACCATATATTTT. It is translated as CSASDRPSSGNTIYF. The chain joins TRBV20-1 to TRBJ1-3, with D perhaps matching TRBD1 (6 bases). CDR1 is DFQATT, CDR2 SNEGSKA, per germline (reference sequence). This CDR3 has 15 amino acids. Trimming cost V 3 bases and J 0 bases, with 12 bases left between them.

This chain links TRBV19 with TRBJ2-3; TRBD2 agrees at 7 bases. The CDR3 totals 14 residues. The V gene's germline CDR1 is LNHDA and CDR2 SQIVND (reference sequence). Trimming at V came to 5 bases and at J to 7 bases, leaving 9 bases not matched to a gene. CDR3 residues: CASSFLADPNTQYF. CDR3 DNA: TGTGCCAGTAGTTTCCTAGCGGACCCCAATACGCAGTATTTT.